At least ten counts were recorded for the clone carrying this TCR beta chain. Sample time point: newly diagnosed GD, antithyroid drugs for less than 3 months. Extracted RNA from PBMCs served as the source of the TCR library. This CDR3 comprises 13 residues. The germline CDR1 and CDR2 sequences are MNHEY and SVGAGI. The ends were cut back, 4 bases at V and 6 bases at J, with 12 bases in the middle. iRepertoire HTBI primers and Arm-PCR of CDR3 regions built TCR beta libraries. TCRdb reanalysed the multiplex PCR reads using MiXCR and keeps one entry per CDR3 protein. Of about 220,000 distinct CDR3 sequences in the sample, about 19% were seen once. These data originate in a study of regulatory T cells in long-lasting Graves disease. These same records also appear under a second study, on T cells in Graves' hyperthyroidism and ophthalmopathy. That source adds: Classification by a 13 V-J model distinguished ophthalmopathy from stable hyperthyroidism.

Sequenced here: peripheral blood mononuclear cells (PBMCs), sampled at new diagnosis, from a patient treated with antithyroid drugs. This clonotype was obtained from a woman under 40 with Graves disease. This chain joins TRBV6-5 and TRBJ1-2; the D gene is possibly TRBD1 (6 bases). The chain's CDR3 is CASSWTVGDGYTF. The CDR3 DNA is TGTGCCAGCAGTTGGACAGTCGGAGATGGCTACACCTTC.